This entry is about one T cell receptor beta chain. The antigen is not known. This entry is derived from a study of shared clonotypes between healthy human individuals. In the study overall: Plates per donor: three CD4 naive, three CD4 memory, two CD8 naive, one CD8 memory. Overall study findings and caveats: Non-shared clonotypes were found to have lower generation probabilities than the clonotypes that were shared by all four of the sorted-subset donors.

The ends lost 1 base at V and 3 bases at J; junction bases unmatched: 12. There are 18 residues in the CDR3. Germline V gene sequence: CDR1 SEHNR, CDR2 FQNEAQ (reference sequence). Researchers ran the assay at a deep level. Some clones are missing from TCRdb's copy, which holds only in-frame ones; the method was immunoSEQ multiplex PCR. Found here are some 630,000 clones, 95% to 96% of them singletons; the top ten hold about 0.12%. The naive CD8 fraction comprised CD45RO-negative cells positively selected for CCR7 and excluded terminally differentiated effector memory CD45RA+ cells. The chain employs TRBV7-9 and TRBJ2-7; 10 bases align to TRBD2. This receptor was identified in a woman in her twenties or thirties in good health. Sequencing used naive CD8+ T cells sorted from blood. The CDR3 coding sequence is TGTGCCAGCAGCTTAGAGGTGGTAGCGGGAGGCCTGGGCTACGAGCAGTACTTC. It specifies CASSLEVVAGGLGYEQYF.